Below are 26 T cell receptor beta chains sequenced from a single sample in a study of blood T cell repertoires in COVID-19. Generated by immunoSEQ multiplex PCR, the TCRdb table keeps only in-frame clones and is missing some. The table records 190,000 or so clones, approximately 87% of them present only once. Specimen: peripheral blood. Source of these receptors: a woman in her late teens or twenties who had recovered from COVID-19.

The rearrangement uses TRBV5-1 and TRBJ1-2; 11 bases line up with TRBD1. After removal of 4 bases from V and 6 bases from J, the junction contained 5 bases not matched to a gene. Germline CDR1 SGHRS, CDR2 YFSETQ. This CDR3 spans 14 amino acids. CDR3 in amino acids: CASSTRTGGNGYTF. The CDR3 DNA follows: TGCGCCAGCAGCACCCGGACAGGGGGCAATGGCTACACCTTC.

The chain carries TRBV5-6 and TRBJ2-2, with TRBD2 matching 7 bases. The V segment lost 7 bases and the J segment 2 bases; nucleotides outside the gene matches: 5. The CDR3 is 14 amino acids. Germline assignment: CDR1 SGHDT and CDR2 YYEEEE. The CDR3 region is CASGGLQNTGELFF. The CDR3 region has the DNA TGTGCCAGCGGGGGACTACAAAACACCGGGGAGCTGTTTTTT.

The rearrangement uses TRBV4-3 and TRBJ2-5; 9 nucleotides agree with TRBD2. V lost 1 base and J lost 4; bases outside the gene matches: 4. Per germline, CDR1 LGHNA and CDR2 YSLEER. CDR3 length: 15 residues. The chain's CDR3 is CASSQGSSGIETQYF. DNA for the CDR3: TGCGCCAGCAGCCAAGGATCTAGCGGGATAGAGACCCAGTACTTC.

Here the CDR3 reads CARSLTGEVLAKNIQYF. CDR3 sequence (DNA): TGTGCCAGAAGCTTAACCGGAGAGGTCCTAGCCAAAAACATTCAGTACTTC. The rearrangement uses TRBV7-5 and TRBJ2-4; whether TRBD2, the table's D call, matches the DNA was not checked. TRBV7-5 constitutes a pseudogene. There are 17 residues in the CDR3.

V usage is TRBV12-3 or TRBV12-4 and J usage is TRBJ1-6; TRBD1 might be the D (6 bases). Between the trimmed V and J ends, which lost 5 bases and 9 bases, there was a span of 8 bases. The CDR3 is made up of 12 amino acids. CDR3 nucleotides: TGTGCCAGCAGTCGCAGGGGTTCACCCCTCCACTTT. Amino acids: CASSRRGSPLHF.

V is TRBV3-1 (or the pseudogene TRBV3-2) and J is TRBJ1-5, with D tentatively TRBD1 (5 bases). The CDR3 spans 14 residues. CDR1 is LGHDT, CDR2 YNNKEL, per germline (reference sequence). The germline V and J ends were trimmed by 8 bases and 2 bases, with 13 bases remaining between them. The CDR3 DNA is TGTGCCAGCGCACTAACGGGGGGCAATCAGCCCCAGCATTTT. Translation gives CASALTGGNQPQHF.

CDR3 protein: CATSEPGLANPGELFF. CDR3 nucleotide sequence: TGTGCCACCAGTGAACCGGGACTAGCTAACCCCGGGGAGCTGTTTTTT. The rearrangement links TRBV24-1 to TRBJ2-2; 9 bases line up with TRBD2. Trimming at V came to 4 bases and at J to 6 bases, leaving 8 bases not matched to a gene. Germline V CDR1 and CDR2: KGHDR, SFDVKD. The CDR3 has 16 amino acids.

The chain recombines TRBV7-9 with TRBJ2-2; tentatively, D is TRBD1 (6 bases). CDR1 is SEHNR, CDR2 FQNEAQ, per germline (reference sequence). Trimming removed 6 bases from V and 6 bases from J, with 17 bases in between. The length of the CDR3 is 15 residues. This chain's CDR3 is CASRQLLQGSGELFF. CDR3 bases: TGTGCCAGCAGACAACTTTTACAGGGCTCCGGGGAGCTGTTTTTT. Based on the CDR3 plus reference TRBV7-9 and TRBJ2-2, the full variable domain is DTGVSQNPRHKITKRGQNVTFRCDPISEHNRLYWYRQTLGQGPEFLTYFQNEAQLEKSRLLSDRFSAERPKGSFSTLEIQRTEQGDSAMYLCASRQLLQGSGELFFGEGSRLTVL.

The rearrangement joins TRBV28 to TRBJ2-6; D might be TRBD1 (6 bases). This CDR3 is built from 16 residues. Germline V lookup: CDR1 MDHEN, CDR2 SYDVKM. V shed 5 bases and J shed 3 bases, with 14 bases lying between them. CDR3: CASSPQGRGGANVLTF. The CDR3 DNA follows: TGTGCCAGCAGTCCACAGGGTAGGGGTGGGGCCAACGTCCTGACTTTC. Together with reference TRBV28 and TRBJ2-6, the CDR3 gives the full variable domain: DVKVTQSSRYLVKRTGEKVFLECVQDMDHENMFWYRQDPGLGLRLIYFSYDVKMKEKGDIPEGYSVSREKKERFSLILESASTNQTSMYLCASSPQGRGGANVLTFGAGSRLTVL.

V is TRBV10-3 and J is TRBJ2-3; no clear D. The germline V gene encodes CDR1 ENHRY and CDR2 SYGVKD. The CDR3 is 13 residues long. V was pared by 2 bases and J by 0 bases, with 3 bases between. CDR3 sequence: CAISETSTDTQYF. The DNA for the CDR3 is TGTGCCATCAGTGAGACTAGCACAGATACGCAGTATTTT.

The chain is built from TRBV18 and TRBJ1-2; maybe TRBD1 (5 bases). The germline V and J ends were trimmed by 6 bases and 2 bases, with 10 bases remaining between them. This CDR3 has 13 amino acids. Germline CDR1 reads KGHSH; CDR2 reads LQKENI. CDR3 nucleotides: TGTGCCAGCTCGTCGGACAAAAACTATGGCTACACCTTC. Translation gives CASSSDKNYGYTF.

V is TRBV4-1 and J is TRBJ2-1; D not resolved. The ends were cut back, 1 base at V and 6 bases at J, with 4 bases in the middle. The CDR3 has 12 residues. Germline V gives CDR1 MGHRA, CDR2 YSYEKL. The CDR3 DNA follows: TGCGCCAGCAGCCAAGGGAGCAATGAGCAGTTCTTC. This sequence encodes CASSQGSNEQFF.

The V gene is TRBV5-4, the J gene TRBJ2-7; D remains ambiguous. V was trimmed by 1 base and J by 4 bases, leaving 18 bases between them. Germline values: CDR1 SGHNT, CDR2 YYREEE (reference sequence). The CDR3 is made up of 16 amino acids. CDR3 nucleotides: TGTGCCAGCAGCTTGACGCTAGTCACCTCGATGTACGAGCAGTACTTC. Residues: CASSLTLVTSMYEQYF.

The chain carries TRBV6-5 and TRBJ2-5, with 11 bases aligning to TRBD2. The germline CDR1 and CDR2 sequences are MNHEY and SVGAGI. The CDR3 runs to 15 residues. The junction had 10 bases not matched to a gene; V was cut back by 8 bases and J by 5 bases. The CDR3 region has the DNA TGTGCCAGCGCTAAGACTAGCGGGGTTTGGGAGACCCAGTACTTC. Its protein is CASAKTSGVWETQYF.

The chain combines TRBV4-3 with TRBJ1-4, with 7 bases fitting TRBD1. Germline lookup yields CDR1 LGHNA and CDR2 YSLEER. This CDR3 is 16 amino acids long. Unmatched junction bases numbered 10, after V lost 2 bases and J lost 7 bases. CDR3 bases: TGCGCCAGCAGCCAATATCGACAGGGAGAGACTGAAAAACTGTTTTTT. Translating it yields CASSQYRQGETEKLFF.

DNA for the CDR3: TGTGCCAGCAGCCCGCAAGAGGGGACAGCGGGTAATGAAAAACTGTTTTTT. It specifies CASSPQEGTAGNEKLFF. The chain couples TRBV9 to TRBJ1-4, with 7 nucleotides matching TRBD1. From germline, CDR1 is SGDLS and CDR2 YYNGEE. Trimming removed 4 bases from V and 4 bases from J; junction bases left unmatched: 13. This CDR3 spans 17 amino acids.

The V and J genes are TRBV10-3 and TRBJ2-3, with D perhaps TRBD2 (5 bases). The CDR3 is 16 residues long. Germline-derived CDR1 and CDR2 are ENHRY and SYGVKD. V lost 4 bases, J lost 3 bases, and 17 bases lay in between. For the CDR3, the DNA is TGTGCCATCAGTGCCGCGGCAGGACGAGGGACAGATACGCAGTATTTT. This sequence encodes CAISAAAGRGTDTQYF.

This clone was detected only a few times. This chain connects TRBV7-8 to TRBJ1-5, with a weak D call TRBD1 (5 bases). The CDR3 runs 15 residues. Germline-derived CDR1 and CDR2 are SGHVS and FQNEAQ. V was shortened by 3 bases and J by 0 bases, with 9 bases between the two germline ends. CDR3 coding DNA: TGTGCCAGCAGCTTGACAGATTATAGCAATCAGCCCCAGCATTTT. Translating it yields CASSLTDYSNQPQHF.

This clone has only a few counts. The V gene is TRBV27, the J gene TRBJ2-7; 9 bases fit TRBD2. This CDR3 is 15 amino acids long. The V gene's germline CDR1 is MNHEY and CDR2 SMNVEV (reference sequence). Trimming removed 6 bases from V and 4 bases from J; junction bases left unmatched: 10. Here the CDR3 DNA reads TGTGCCAGCAGGGCAGCGGGAGGTCCCTCTTACGAGCAGTACGTC. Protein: CASRAAGGPSYEQYV.

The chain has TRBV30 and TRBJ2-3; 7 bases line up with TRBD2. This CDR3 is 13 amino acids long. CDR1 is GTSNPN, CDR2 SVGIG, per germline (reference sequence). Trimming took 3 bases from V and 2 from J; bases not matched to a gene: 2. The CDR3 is CAWSLADTDTQYF. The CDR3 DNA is TGTGCCTGGAGCCTAGCGGACACAGATACGCAGTATTTT.

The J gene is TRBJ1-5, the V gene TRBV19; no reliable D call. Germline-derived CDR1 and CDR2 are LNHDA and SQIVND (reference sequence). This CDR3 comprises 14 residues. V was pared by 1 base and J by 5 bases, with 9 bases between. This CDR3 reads CASSIGNLYQPQHF. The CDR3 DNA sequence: TGTGCCAGTAGTATAGGTAATCTGTATCAGCCCCAGCATTTT.

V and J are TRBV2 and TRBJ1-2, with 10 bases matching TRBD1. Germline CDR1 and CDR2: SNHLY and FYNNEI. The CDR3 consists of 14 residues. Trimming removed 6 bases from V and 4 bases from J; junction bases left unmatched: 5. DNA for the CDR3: TGTGCCAGCAGACCGGGACAGGGGTTCTATGGCTACACCTTC. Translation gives CASRPGQGFYGYTF.

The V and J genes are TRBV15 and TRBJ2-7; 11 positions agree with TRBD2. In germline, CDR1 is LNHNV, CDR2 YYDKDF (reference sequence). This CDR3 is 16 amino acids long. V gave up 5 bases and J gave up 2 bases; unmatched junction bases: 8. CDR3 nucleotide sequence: TGTGCCACCAGCGAATTTAGCGGGGGGGATGCCTACGAGCAGTACTTC. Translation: CATSEFSGGDAYEQYF.

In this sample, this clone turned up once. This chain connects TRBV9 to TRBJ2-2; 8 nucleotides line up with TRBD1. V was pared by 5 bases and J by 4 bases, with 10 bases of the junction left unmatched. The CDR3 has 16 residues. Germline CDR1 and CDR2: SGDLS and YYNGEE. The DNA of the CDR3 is TGTGCCAGCAGTATCCTGACAGGGGCCTCCACCGGGGAGCTGTTTTTT. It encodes CASSILTGASTGELFF.

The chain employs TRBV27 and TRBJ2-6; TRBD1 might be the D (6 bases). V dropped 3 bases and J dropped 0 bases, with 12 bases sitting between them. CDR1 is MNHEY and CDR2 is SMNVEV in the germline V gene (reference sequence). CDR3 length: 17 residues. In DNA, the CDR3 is TGTGCCAGCAGTTTGACAGGTACCCCCTCTGGGGCCAACGTCCTGACTTTC. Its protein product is CASSLTGTPSGANVLTF. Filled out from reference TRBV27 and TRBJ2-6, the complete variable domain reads EAQVTQNPRYLITVTGKKLTVTCSQNMNHEYMSWYRQDPGLGLRQIYYSMNVEVTDKGDVPEGYKVSRKEKRNFPLILESPSPNQTSLYFCASSLTGTPSGANVLTFGAGSRLTVL.

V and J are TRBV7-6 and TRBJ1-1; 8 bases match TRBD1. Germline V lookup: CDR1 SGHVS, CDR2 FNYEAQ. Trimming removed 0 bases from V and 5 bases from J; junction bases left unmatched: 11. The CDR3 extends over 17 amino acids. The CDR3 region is CASSLANRGRGPTEAFF. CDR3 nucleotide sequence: TGTGCCAGCAGCTTAGCGAATAGAGGCAGGGGGCCGACTGAAGCTTTCTTT.